What follows are 6 T cell receptor beta chains derived from one specimen sequenced in a study of blood T cell repertoires in COVID-19. Using immunoSEQ multiplex PCR, the repertoire was profiled, and TCRdb retains in-frame clones only, with some absent. The sample carries fewer than 200,000 clones, approximately 84% recorded once. The sample was peripheral blood. The source is a man aged 35-49 years who had recovered from COVID-19.

The CDR3 DNA reads TGTGCCAGCAAGACAGAAGAGACCCAGTACTTC. Translated: CASKTEETQYF. The chain couples TRBV2 to TRBJ2-5; tentative D call: TRBD1 (5 bases). Germline loops: CDR1 SNHLY, CDR2 FYNNEI. The CDR3 runs 11 residues. Trimming pared 7 bases from V and 3 bases from J, leaving 6 bases between.

The CDR3 coding sequence is TGTGCCAGCAGCTTACTAGCAGGAGATACGCAGTATTTT. It is translated as CASSLLAGDTQYF. The chain carries TRBV7-3 and TRBJ2-3, with TRBD2 as a possible D gene (5 bases). The V end was cut by 2 bases, the J end by 5 bases, with 8 bases between. Germline CDR1 SGHTA, CDR2 FQGTGA. The CDR3 covers 13 residues.

This chain links TRBV4-1 with TRBJ1-6, with a tentative D call TRBD1 (5 bases). The CDR3 contains 20 residues. CDR1 is MGHRA and CDR2 is YSYEKL in the germline V gene. The V gene lost 1 base and the J gene lost 0 bases, with 19 bases spanning the gap. In DNA form, the CDR3 reads TGCGCCAGCAGCCAAGCGTCTGTGGGGCTTATGAGCTCCTATAATTCACCCCTCCACTTT. Amino acid sequence: CASSQASVGLMSSYNSPLHF.

The chain employs TRBV2 and TRBJ2-7; 12 bases map to TRBD1. The CDR3 loop spans 14 amino acids. The germline gives CDR1 SNHLY, CDR2 FYNNEI. The V and J ends lost 8 bases and 2 bases, in that order; junction bases with no gene match: 4. CDR3 DNA: TGTGCCAGCGGGGGGACAGGGGGCGCCTACGAGCAGTACTTC. Residues: CASGGTGGAYEQYF. Full variable domain (outside the CDR3, taken from reference TRBV2 and TRBJ2-7): EPEVTQTPSHQVTQMGQEVILRCVPISNHLYFYWYRQILGQKVEFLVSFYNNEISEKSEIFDDQFSVERPDGSNFTLKIRSTKLEDSAMYFCASGGTGGAYEQYFGPGTRLTVT.

J is TRBJ2-4 and V is TRBV7-2, with D unclear. The length of the CDR3 is 13 residues. Trimming cost V 4 bases and J 6 bases, with 10 bases left between them. The germline gives CDR1 SGHTA, CDR2 FQGNSA. The CDR3 is CASSSTPTNIQYF. DNA for the CDR3: TGTGCCAGCAGCTCAACCCCTACAAACATTCAGTACTTC.

The chain is built from TRBV4-3 and TRBJ2-6, with D possibly TRBD1 on 5 matching bases. Looked up from germline, CDR1 is LGHNA and CDR2 is YSLEER. Trimming pared 0 bases from V and 4 bases from J, leaving 13 bases between. The CDR3 contains 17 residues. CDR3 sequence: CASSQDRQLMGANVLTF. CDR3 coding DNA: TGCGCCAGCAGCCAAGACCGACAGCTGATGGGGGCCAACGTCCTGACTTTC.